One and the same sample provided the 24 T cell receptor beta chains below, sequenced in a study of regulatory T cells in long-lasting Graves disease. Through Arm-PCR of CDR3 regions and iRepertoire HTBI primers, TCR beta libraries were built. TCRdb used MiXCR to reprocess the multiplex PCR reads, holding one entry per CDR3 protein. The profile shows roughly 500,000 distinct CDR3 sequences, roughly 13% of them singletons. The time point was: newly diagnosed GD, antithyroid drugs for less than 3 months. Generation of the TCR library employed RNA extracted from PBMCs. These sequences were also reported in another study, on T cells in Graves' hyperthyroidism and ophthalmopathy.

This sample comprised peripheral blood mononuclear cells (PBMCs), obtained at new diagnosis, from a patient treated with antithyroid drugs. These receptors were collected from a man aged 25-45 years with Graves disease.

This clonotype was seen at least ten times. The gene calls are TRBV18 and TRBJ2-3; D is undetermined. With 3 bases removed from V and 4 bases from J, the gap between germline ends came to 8 bases. The length of the CDR3 is 13 residues. CDR1 and CDR2 from the germline V gene are KGHSH and LQKENI. The CDR3 is CASSPPPADTQYF. For the CDR3, the DNA is TGTGCCAGCTCACCCCCCCCCGCAGATACGCAGTATTTT.

This clonotype came up many times. V and J are TRBV6-1 and TRBJ1-1; D not resolved. Germline V gene sequence: CDR1 MNHNS, CDR2 SASEGT. V lost 8 bases and J 4 bases, leaving 14 bases between the germline ends. This CDR3 spans 13 amino acids. The CDR3 DNA follows: TGTGCCAGCGTCGGGTCGGGTAGCACTGAAGCTTTCTTT. Protein product: CASVGSGSTEAFF.

This clonotype has ten or more counts. The chain carries TRBV27 and TRBJ2-3, with 8 bases identical to TRBD2. The CDR3 covers 17 residues. The V gene's germline CDR1 is MNHEY and CDR2 SMNVEV (reference sequence). Germline trimming cut 3 bases from V and 2 bases from J; bases unmatched to any gene: 10. This chain's CDR3 is CASSLWPAGAYTDTQYF. The CDR3 DNA sequence: TGTGCCAGCAGTTTGTGGCCAGCGGGAGCGTACACAGATACGCAGTATTTT.

This clonotype turned up a few times. The V gene is TRBV24-1, the J gene TRBJ2-5; the D is unclear. Deletions cut 3 bases from V and 1 base from J, with 11 bases between. CDR3 length: 15 residues. CDR1 is KGHDR and CDR2 is SFDVKD in the germline V gene. CDR3 protein: CATSDTSMSQETQYF. CDR3 bases: TGTGCCACCAGTGATACCTCCATGTCCCAAGAGACCCAGTACTTC.

This clonotype showed up many times. The CDR3 reads CAWGGVSSYNEQFF. The DNA for the CDR3 is TGTGCCTGGGGCGGGGTCAGCTCCTACAATGAGCAGTTCTTC. The chain recombines TRBV30 with TRBJ2-1, with D possibly matching TRBD2 (6 bases). Germline V gene lookup returns CDR1 GTSNPN and CDR2 SVGIG (reference sequence). V was trimmed by 5 bases and J by 0 bases, leaving 11 bases between them. The CDR3 has 14 amino acids.

Points on this clonotype: A junction boundary mismatches the germline segment, possibly from a read error. The genes are TRBV28 and TRBJ2-3, with a tentative D call TRBD1 (6 bases). The CDR3 length is 14 residues. From germline, CDR1 is MDHEN and CDR2 SYDVKM. The CDR3 is CASSPQGGTDAQYF. DNA of the CDR3: TGTGCCAGCAGCCCCCAAGGGGGAACAGATGCGCAGTATTTT.

This sequence joins TRBV5-1 and TRBJ2-7, with D uncertain. CDR3 size: 14 residues. Trimming removed 0 bases at V and 6 bases at J, with 13 bases between. The germline V gene encodes CDR1 SGHRS and CDR2 YFSETQ. The CDR3 bases are TGCGCCAGCAGCTTGGAAGGCGGTTCGGGCGAGCAGTACTTC. The encoded protein is CASSLEGGSGEQYF.

Worth noting for this clonotype: This may stem from a read error, because a much larger clone lies one nucleotide away. The chain couples TRBV27 to TRBJ1-3; D is possibly TRBD1 (5 bases). V was pared by 8 bases and J by 7 bases, with 21 bases between. This CDR3 has 15 residues. From germline, CDR1 is MNHEY and CDR2 SMNVEV (reference sequence). CDR3 in amino acids: CASPLGGGSGNTIYF. Written as DNA, the CDR3 is TGTGCCAGCCCGCTTGGGGGAGGCAGTGGGAACACCATATATTTT.

This clonotype was counted many times. The chain carries TRBV11-2 and TRBJ2-7, with 10 nucleotides matching TRBD2. With V trimmed by 3 bases and J by 3 bases, 8 bases remained unmatched. Germline loops: CDR1 SGHAT, CDR2 FQNNGV. The CDR3 has 16 residues. The CDR3 loop is CASSLNSGRPGYEQYF. CDR3 in DNA: TGTGCCAGCAGCTTGAATAGCGGGAGGCCCGGCTACGAGCAGTACTTC.

This chain joins TRBV5-1 and TRBJ1-4; D might be TRBD1 (6 bases). Between the trimmed V and J ends, which lost 0 bases and 4 bases, there was a span of 10 bases. This CDR3 region has 15 residues. Germline-derived CDR1 and CDR2 are SGHRS and YFSETQ. The CDR3 DNA is TGCGCCAGCAGCTTGGTGGACAGCGGTAATGAAAAACTGTTTTTT. As protein: CASSLVDSGNEKLFF.

Only a few counts were recorded for this clonotype. The chain couples TRBV30 to TRBJ1-2; D is undetermined. CDR1 is GTSNPN, CDR2 SVGIG, per germline (reference sequence). The CDR3 sequence is 15 residues long. The V gene lost 4 bases and the J gene lost 2 bases, with 17 bases spanning the gap. CDR3 bases: TGTGCCTGGACTCGTAGGGTCAGGTGGAACTATGGCTACACCTTC. Protein: CAWTRRVRWNYGYTF.

This clonotype was counted many times. J is TRBJ2-7 and V is TRBV7-2, with no clear D. Trimming shortened V by 3 bases and J by 0 bases, and 12 bases separated the two germline ends. The CDR3 has 15 amino acids. CDR1 and CDR2 (germline): SGHTA, FQGNSA. CDR3 DNA: TGTGCCAGCAGCTTCTTCGGAGAACACTCCTACGAGCAGTACTTC. It is translated as CASSFFGEHSYEQYF.

This clonotype was seen at least ten times. This chain connects TRBV3-1 to TRBJ2-1, with 8 bases fitting TRBD2. Trimming took 4 bases from V and 5 from J; bases not matched to a gene: 7. The CDR3 covers 15 residues. Per germline, CDR1 LGHDT and CDR2 YNNKEL (reference sequence). CDR3 region: CASSPRLAGHNEQFF. The CDR3 DNA follows: TGTGCCAGCAGCCCTAGGTTAGCGGGGCACAATGAGCAGTTCTTC.

The CDR3 DNA follows: TGTGCCAGCAAGGCACGGGGCGGAACCGGGGAGCTGTTTTTT. Its protein is CASKARGGTGELFF. This rearrangement joins TRBV25-1 to TRBJ2-2; possibly TRBD1 or TRBD2 for D (5 bases each). Trimming stripped 7 bases from V and 5 bases from J, with 14 bases between. Germline V CDR1 and CDR2: MGHDK, SYGVNS. This CDR3 is 14 amino acids long.

This clonotype was seen at least ten times. This rearrangement joins TRBV20-1 to TRBJ2-2; 8 positions agree with TRBD1. The CDR3 spans 12 residues. Germline lookup yields CDR1 DFQATT and CDR2 SNEGSKA (reference sequence). Unmatched junction bases numbered 3, after V lost 3 bases and J lost 9 bases. CDR3: CSARGQDRELFF. The DNA for the CDR3 is TGCAGTGCTAGGGGACAGGACCGGGAGCTGTTTTTT.

The table lists this clonotype with many counts. This rearrangement joins TRBV10-3 to TRBJ1-1, with TRBD1 as a possible D gene (5 bases). The CDR3 spans 13 residues. From germline, CDR1 is ENHRY and CDR2 SYGVKD. The V end lost 7 bases, the J end lost 1 base, and 10 bases lay between the germline ends. DNA for the CDR3: TGTGCCATCACAGGGACGGGGAACACTGAAGCTTTCTTT. Translating gives CAITGTGNTEAFF.

At least ten counts were recorded for this clonotype. The chain links TRBV11-2 to TRBJ2-3; D ambiguous. Trimming took off 1 base at V and 0 bases at J, with 8 bases between the two ends. The CDR3 runs to 15 residues. CDR1 is SGHAT and CDR2 is FQNNGV in the germline V gene. The CDR3, as DNA: TGTGCCAGCAGCTTAGCCCCTGCTAGCACAGATACGCAGTATTTT. Translated, it gives CASSLAPASTDTQYF.

This clonotype was counted many times. The CDR3: CSVEYPVGGPTEAFF. The DNA of the CDR3 is TGCAGCGTTGAATACCCAGTGGGGGGACCCACTGAAGCTTTCTTT. This rearrangement joins TRBV29-1 to TRBJ1-1, with D possibly matching TRBD1 (5 bases). V was trimmed by 2 bases and J by 4 bases, leaving 17 bases between them. Germline CDR1 reads SQVTM; CDR2 reads ANQGSEA. CDR3 length: 15 residues.

This clonotype was detected ten times or more. This chain connects TRBV29-1 to TRBJ2-1, with 8 nucleotides matching TRBD2. Trimming cost V 0 bases and J 8 bases; bases outside gene matches: 3. This CDR3 contains 13 residues. CDR1 and CDR2 from the germline V gene are SQVTM and ANQGSEA. The CDR3: CSVEETRGDEQFF. Written as DNA, the CDR3 is TGCAGCGTTGAAGAGACGCGGGGGGATGAGCAGTTCTTC.

In its sample, this clonotype was seen many times. V usage is TRBV6-1 and J usage is TRBJ1-1; D unresolved. CDR1 and CDR2 (germline): MNHNS, SASEGT. The CDR3 is made up of 13 amino acids. V lost 8 bases to trimming and J lost 2 bases, with 12 bases between them. The CDR3 region has the DNA TGTGCCAGCGGAAAGGTGATTAACACTGAAGCTTTCTTT. Translating it yields CASGKVINTEAFF.

This clonotype was recorded a few times. This chain joins TRBV6-2 or TRBV6-3 and TRBJ2-7; D is unclear. In germline, CDR1 is MNHEY, CDR2 SVGEGT. The V and J ends lost 0 bases and 5 bases respectively, with 14 bases between them. The CDR3 contains 15 residues. CDR3 in DNA: TGTGCCAGCAGTTACTCGAGATCTATGCCAGACGAGCAGTACTTC. This gives the protein CASSYSRSMPDEQYF.

In this sample, this clonotype turned up a few times. This chain connects TRBV2 to TRBJ1-1, with 12 bases identical to TRBD1. After removal of 8 bases from V and 2 bases from J, the junction contained 21 bases not matched to a gene. The CDR3 is 20 residues long. Germline V gene data show CDR1 as SNHLY and CDR2 as FYNNEI. The CDR3 coding sequence is TGTGCCAGCCGCAATCCGGGACAGGGGGCCCCGGAGTGGGAAAACACTGAAGCTTTCTTT. It is translated as CASRNPGQGAPEWENTEAFF.

This clonotype occurred a few times. V is TRBV19 and J is TRBJ1-2; possibly TRBD1 for D (6 bases). Trimming stripped 3 bases from V and 6 bases from J, with 8 bases between. CDR1 and CDR2 from the germline V gene are LNHDA and SQIVND (reference sequence). This CDR3 contains 12 residues. The CDR3 DNA is TGTGCCAGTAGTATCGGACAGAATGGCTACACCTTC. Protein: CASSIGQNGYTF.

The rearrangement joins TRBV5-6 to TRBJ2-7; the D gene could be TRBD1 or TRBD2 (5 bases each). Germline-derived CDR1 and CDR2 are SGHDT and YYEEEE. CDR3 length: 13 residues. The V end was cut by 0 bases, the J end by 7 bases, with 11 bases between. The CDR3 spells CASSLERDREQYF. The CDR3 DNA reads TGTGCCAGCAGCTTGGAGAGGGACCGGGAGCAGTACTTC.